This T cell receptor beta chain was identified in a study of blood T cells in healthy people across ages. As to this clonotype: The target antigen is unknown.

Study-wide findings and caveats: Measured against age, TCR beta diversity per million T cells decreased in a roughly linear manner.

Combining a sample-barcoded 5' primer with a J-beta primer mix, a second PCR ran for about 6 to 12 cycles. MiXCR was run by TCRdb on the 5' RACE reads, yielding one entry per CDR3 protein. The sample carries hundreds of thousands of distinct CDR3 sequences, around 28% recorded once. Sequencing was done on a sample of blood. The sequence was collected from a woman of 80 years or more in good health.

CDR3 in amino acids: CASSLNRDEKLFF. In DNA form, the CDR3 reads TGCGCCAGCAGCTTAAACAGGGATGAAAAACTGTTTTTT. The rearrangement links TRBV5-1 to TRBJ1-4; TRBD1 might be the D (6 bases). Trimming removed 2 bases from V and 6 bases from J, with 8 bases in between. CDR1 is SGHRS and CDR2 is YFSETQ in the germline V gene. The CDR3 has 13 amino acids.